Presented here are 23 T cell receptor beta chains from one specimen sequenced in a study of T cells in Graves' hyperthyroidism and ophthalmopathy. TCR beta CDR3 regions were amplified from RNA. The study used the HTBI primer set for a first-round RT-PCR of the TCR CDR3. TCRdb redid the calling of the multiplex PCR reads with MiXCR, one entry per CDR3 protein. The sample contains about 300,000 distinct CDR3 sequences, roughly 13% of which appear only once. Input material: blood. These receptors were obtained from a woman aged 40 to 50 with Graves' hyperthyroidism.

This clonotype occurred many times. The chain couples TRBV29-1 to TRBJ2-3; TRBD2 is a possible D gene (6 bases). The CDR3 contains 12 residues. V was clipped by 8 bases and J by 3 bases, with 12 bases between them. Per the germline V gene, CDR1 is SQVTM and CDR2 is ANQGSEA. The CDR3: CSLFAGTDTQYF. The CDR3 nucleotides read TGCAGCCTGTTTGCGGGGACAGATACGCAGTATTTT.

This chain joins TRBV20-1 and TRBJ1-5, with D maybe TRBD1 (6 bases). V was pared by 0 bases and J by 1 base, with 19 bases between. There are 18 residues in the CDR3. The germline CDR1 and CDR2 sequences are DFQATT and SNEGSKA (reference sequence). The CDR3 region has the DNA TGCAGTGCTAGAGATAGACGGAGGGGGGCCCAGAGCAATCAGCCCCAGCATTTT. This gives the protein CSARDRRRGAQSNQPQHF.

J is TRBJ1-1 and V is TRBV7-9, with D possibly being TRBD1 (5 bases). The CDR3 is 13 residues long. Germline lookup yields CDR1 SEHNR and CDR2 FQNEAQ (reference sequence). Trimming removed 4 bases from V and 7 bases from J, with 13 bases in between. The CDR3 coding sequence is TGTGCCAGCAGCTCCGGGGCCCCTCTTGAAGCTTTCTTT. This sequence encodes CASSSGAPLEAFF.

This clonotype has a count of ten or more. The CDR3 region is CASRAQGAEAEKLFF. The CDR3 DNA reads as TGTGCCAGCAGAGCCCAGGGGGCAGAGGCGGAAAAACTGTTTTTT. J is TRBJ1-4 and V is TRBV2; 8 bases align to TRBD1. Germline V gene lookup returns CDR1 SNHLY and CDR2 FYNNEI. V lost 6 bases to trimming and J lost 8 bases; unmatched junction nucleotides: 11. This CDR3 has 15 amino acids.

This clonotype appeared many times. The gene calls are TRBV20-1 and TRBJ1-2; D is undetermined. The length of the CDR3 is 11 residues. Looked up from germline, CDR1 is DFQATT and CDR2 is SNEGSKA (reference sequence). V lost 1 base, J lost 8 bases, and 8 bases lay in between. In DNA, the CDR3 is TGCAGTGCTAGAGTAGTAGGCGGCTACACCTTC. Amino acids: CSARVVGGYTF.

J is TRBJ1-2 and V is TRBV6-9; D gene uncertain. V lost 4 bases, J lost 4 bases, and 7 bases lay in between. The V gene's germline CDR1 is MNHGY and CDR2 SVAAGI. This CDR3 has 12 residues. The CDR3 loop is CASSSVPYGYTF. The CDR3 DNA reads TGTGCCAGCAGTTCAGTTCCCTATGGCTACACCTTC.

This clonotype was recorded a few times. The rearrangement links TRBV12-3 or TRBV12-4 to TRBJ1-3; possible D gene TRBD1, 5 bases. The V gene lost 6 bases and the J gene lost 2 bases, with 14 bases spanning the gap. The CDR3 loop spans 15 amino acids. The CDR3: CASSPGRRAGNTIYF. Here the CDR3 DNA reads TGTGCCAGCAGCCCTGGTCGCAGGGCTGGAAACACCATATATTTT.

This chain links TRBV7-2 with TRBJ2-2, with 9 bases identical to TRBD1. V shed 9 bases, J shed 6 bases, and the junction held 5 bases outside the gene matches. Looked up from germline, CDR1 is SGHTA and CDR2 is FQGNSA. The CDR3 spans 13 residues. This CDR3 reads CASRDRAAGELFF. DNA of the CDR3: TGTGCCAGTAGGGACAGGGCCGCCGGGGAGCTGTTTTTT.

V and J are TRBV12-3 or TRBV12-4 and TRBJ2-1; possibly TRBD1 for D (6 bases). V was cut by 5 bases and J by 4 bases, with 15 bases left in between. The length of the CDR3 is 15 residues. CDR3 sequence reads: CASSPFSGDYNEQFF. CDR3 sequence (DNA): TGTGCCAGCAGTCCTTTTTCAGGGGATTACAATGAGCAGTTCTTC.

This clonotype was seen at least ten times. The chain couples TRBV6-2 or TRBV6-3 to TRBJ1-2; D uncertain. This CDR3 region has 13 residues. The germline V gene encodes CDR1 MNHEY and CDR2 SVGEGT. The V and J ends lost 7 bases and 10 bases respectively, with 19 bases between them. CDR3 residues: CASKRGEHGFYTF. The CDR3 DNA sequence: TGTGCCAGCAAACGGGGAGAGCATGGATTCTACACCTTC.

This clonotype has at least ten counts. The chain has TRBV6-1 and TRBJ2-3, with D unclear. The CDR3 extends over 16 amino acids. CDR1 is MNHNS and CDR2 is SASEGT in the germline V gene. V shed 5 bases and J shed 3 bases, with 18 bases lying between them. CDR3 coding DNA: TGTGCCAGCAGTTCTATGGGCTCGGGTTCAACAGATACGCAGTATTTT. This translates into CASSSMGSGSTDTQYF.

This clonotype was seen more than once but under ten times. The chain combines TRBV20-1 with TRBJ2-5, with D unclear. Looked up from germline, CDR1 is DFQATT and CDR2 is SNEGSKA (reference sequence). The CDR3 is 13 amino acids. V was pared by 3 bases and J by 5 bases, with 13 bases between. In DNA, the CDR3 is TGCAGTGCTAGTGTCCAGATGGGGGAGACCCAGTACTTC. This gives the protein CSASVQMGETQYF.

This clonotype was found many times. This chain connects TRBV19 to TRBJ2-3; 10 nucleotides match TRBD2. Germline V lookup: CDR1 LNHDA, CDR2 SQIVND (reference sequence). V dropped 10 bases and J dropped 1; count of bases not matched to a gene: 5. The CDR3 runs 14 residues. The CDR3 bases are TGTGCCACTCACGGGACTAGCGGCACAGATACGCAGTATTTT. Translated, it gives CATHGTSGTDTQYF. Full variable domain (remainder filled in from reference TRBV19 and TRBJ2-3): DGGITQSPKYLFRKEGQNVTLSCEQNLNHDAMYWYRQDPGQGLRLIYYSQIVNDFQKGDIAEGYSVSREKKESFPLTVTSAQKNPTAFYLCATHGTSGTDTQYFGPGTRLTVL.

This clonotype was counted ten times or more. DNA for the CDR3: TGTGCCAGCAGCTTAGTCCCAGGTGGCACAGATACGCAGTATTTT. Amino acid sequence: CASSLVPGGTDTQYF. The V call is TRBV7-9, the J call TRBJ2-3; D gene uncertain. The CDR3 is 15 residues long. Trimming removed 1 base at V and 1 base at J, with 9 bases between. Germline values: CDR1 SEHNR, CDR2 FQNEAQ (reference sequence).

In its sample, this clonotype was seen many times. V usage is TRBV2 and J usage is TRBJ2-3; D unclear. Trimming cost V 8 bases and J 2 bases, with 8 bases left between them. Germline CDR1 SNHLY, CDR2 FYNNEI. The CDR3 runs 12 residues. The CDR3 is CASGRYTDTQYF. The CDR3 DNA sequence: TGTGCCAGCGGAAGGTACACAGATACGCAGTATTTT.

This clonotype has at least ten counts. The chain uses TRBV7-2 and TRBJ2-5; 9 positions match TRBD1. This CDR3 is built from 15 residues. The germline V gene encodes CDR1 SGHTA and CDR2 FQGNSA. V shed 1 base, J shed 8 bases, and the junction held 8 bases outside the gene matches. CDR3 bases: TGTGCCAGCAGCTTAGTGGGGACAGGGTGGGATACCCAGTACTTC. It is translated as CASSLVGTGWDTQYF.

Concerning this clonotype: A single base separates this from a much larger clone, so it may be a read error. The chain links TRBV25-1 to TRBJ2-1; D call uncertain. The DNA end is a closer match to TRBJ2-7, so the J assignment may be wrong. The CDR3 is made up of 14 amino acids. Germline CDR1 MGHDK, CDR2 SYGVNS. The chain's CDR3 is CASSTDFSYNEQYF. The CDR3, as DNA: TGTGCCAGCAGCACAGATTTTTCCTACAATGAGCAGTACTTC.

This clonotype was picked up many times. The CDR3 region has the DNA TGTGCCAGCATTGAGCTAGCGGTTATCAGCACAGATACGCAGTATTTT. Translating it yields CASIELAVISTDTQYF. V is TRBV2 and J is TRBJ2-3, with 7 bases matching TRBD2. With V trimmed by 7 bases and J by 0 bases, 10 bases remained unmatched. Germline loops: CDR1 SNHLY, CDR2 FYNNEI. The CDR3 totals 16 residues.

This clonotype was found many times. The chain joins TRBV3-1 to TRBJ1-1, with D possibly being TRBD1 (6 bases). Trimming took off 4 bases at V and 5 bases at J, with 14 bases between the two ends. Per germline, CDR1 LGHDT and CDR2 YNNKEL (reference sequence). This CDR3 has 14 amino acids. The CDR3: CASSPLGGRTEAFF. DNA of the CDR3: TGTGCCAGCAGCCCCCTAGGGGGGAGGACTGAAGCTTTCTTT.

Many counts were recorded for this clonotype. This chain links TRBV6-1 with TRBJ1-4, with 7 bases aligning to TRBD1. Germline V gives CDR1 MNHNS, CDR2 SASEGT. J was trimmed by 8 bases and V by 8 bases; bases with no gene match: 8. This CDR3 is 13 amino acids long. CDR3 region: CASGRQGGEKLFF. The CDR3 DNA is TGTGCCAGCGGGAGACAGGGAGGGGAAAAACTGTTTTTT.

A note on this clonotype: Germline and junction disagree at one end, which may indicate a read error. CDR3 nucleotide sequence: TGCGCCAGCAGCCCCGGGCTATCCTATGTCTACACCTTC. Translation: CASSPGLSYVYTF. The chain uses TRBV5-1 and TRBJ1-2; no clear D. The CDR3 spans 13 residues. Per the germline V gene, CDR1 is SGHRS and CDR2 is YFSETQ.

In its sample, this clonotype was seen a few times. V usage is TRBV7-9 and J usage is TRBJ2-3; no reliable D call. The germline V and J ends were trimmed by 1 base and 0 bases, with 8 bases remaining between them. From germline, CDR1 is SEHNR and CDR2 FQNEAQ (reference sequence). CDR3 size: 15 residues. The CDR3 loop reads CASSLGTPSTDTQYF. The CDR3 coding sequence is TGTGCCAGCAGCTTAGGTACGCCGAGCACAGATACGCAGTATTTT. Full variable domain (outside the CDR3, taken from reference TRBV7-9 and TRBJ2-3): DTGVSQNPRHKITKRGQNVTFRCDPISEHNRLYWYRQTLGQGPEFLTYFQNEAQLEKSRLLSDRFSAERPKGSFSTLEIQRTEQGDSAMYLCASSLGTPSTDTQYFGPGTRLTVL.

The chain is built from TRBV20-1 and TRBJ2-1, with D tentatively TRBD1 (5 bases). The V end was cut by 3 bases, the J end by 7 bases, with 7 bases between. Germline CDR1 reads DFQATT; CDR2 reads SNEGSKA (reference sequence). The CDR3 extends over 11 amino acids. Here the CDR3 reads CSASQGNEQFF. Written as DNA, the CDR3 is TGCAGTGCTAGCCAGGGTAATGAGCAGTTCTTC.